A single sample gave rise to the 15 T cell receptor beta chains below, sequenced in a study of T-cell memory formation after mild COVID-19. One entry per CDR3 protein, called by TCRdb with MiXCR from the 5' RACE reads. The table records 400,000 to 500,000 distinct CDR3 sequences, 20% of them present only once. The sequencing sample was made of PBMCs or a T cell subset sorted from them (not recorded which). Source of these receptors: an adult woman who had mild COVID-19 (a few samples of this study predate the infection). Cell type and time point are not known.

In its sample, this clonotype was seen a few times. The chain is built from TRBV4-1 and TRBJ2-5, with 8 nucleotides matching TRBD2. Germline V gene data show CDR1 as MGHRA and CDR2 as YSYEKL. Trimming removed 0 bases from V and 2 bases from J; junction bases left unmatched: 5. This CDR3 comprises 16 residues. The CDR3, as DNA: TGCGCCAGCAGCCAAGATCCGGGACTAGTACAAGAGACCCAGTACTTC. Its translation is CASSQDPGLVQETQYF.

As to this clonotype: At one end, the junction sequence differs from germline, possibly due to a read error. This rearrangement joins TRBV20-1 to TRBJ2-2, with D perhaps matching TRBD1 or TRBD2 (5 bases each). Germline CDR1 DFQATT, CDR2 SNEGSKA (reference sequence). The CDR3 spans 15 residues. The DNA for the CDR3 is TGCAGTGCCCATGGGCAGGGAGCGAACACCGGGGAGATGTTTTTT. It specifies CSAHGQGANTGEMFF.

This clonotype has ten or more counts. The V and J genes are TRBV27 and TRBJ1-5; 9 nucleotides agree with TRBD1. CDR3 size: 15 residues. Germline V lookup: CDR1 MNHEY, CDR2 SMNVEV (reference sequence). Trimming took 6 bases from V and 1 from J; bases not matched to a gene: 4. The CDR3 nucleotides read TGTGCCAGCAGGAGACAGGGGGGGAGCAATCAGCCCCAGCATTTT. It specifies CASRRQGGSNQPQHF.

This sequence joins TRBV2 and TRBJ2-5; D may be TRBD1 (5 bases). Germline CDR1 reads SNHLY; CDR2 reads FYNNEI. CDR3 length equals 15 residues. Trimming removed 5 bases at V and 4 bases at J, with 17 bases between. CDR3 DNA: TGTGCCAGCAGTCTCCAGGGCCAATTGGGAGAGACCCAGTACTTC. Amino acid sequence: CASSLQGQLGETQYF.

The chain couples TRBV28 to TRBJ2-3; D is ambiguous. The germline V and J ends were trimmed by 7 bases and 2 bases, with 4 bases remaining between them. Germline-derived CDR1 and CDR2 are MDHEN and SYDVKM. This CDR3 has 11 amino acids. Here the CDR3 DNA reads TGTGCCAGCAAGGCCACAGATACGCAGTATTTT. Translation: CASKATDTQYF. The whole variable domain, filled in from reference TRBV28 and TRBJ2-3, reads DVKVTQSSRYLVKRTGEKVFLECVQDMDHENMFWYRQDPGLGLRLIYFSYDVKMKEKGDIPEGYSVSREKKERFSLILESASTNQTSMYLCASKATDTQYFGPGTRLTVL.

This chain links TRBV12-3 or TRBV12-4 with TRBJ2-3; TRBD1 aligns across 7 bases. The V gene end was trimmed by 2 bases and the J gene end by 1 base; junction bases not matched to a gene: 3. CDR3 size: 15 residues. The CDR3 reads CASSLITGGTDTQYF. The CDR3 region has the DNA TGTGCCAGCAGTTTAATTACAGGGGGCACAGATACGCAGTATTTT.

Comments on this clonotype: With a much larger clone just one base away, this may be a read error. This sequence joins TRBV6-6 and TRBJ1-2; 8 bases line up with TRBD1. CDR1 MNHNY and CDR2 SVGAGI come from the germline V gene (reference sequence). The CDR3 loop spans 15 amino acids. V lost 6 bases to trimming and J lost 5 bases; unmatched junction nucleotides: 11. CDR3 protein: CASRNGQGIEYGYTF. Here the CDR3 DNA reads TGTGCCAGCAGAAATGGACAGGGAATCGAATATGGCTACACCTTC.

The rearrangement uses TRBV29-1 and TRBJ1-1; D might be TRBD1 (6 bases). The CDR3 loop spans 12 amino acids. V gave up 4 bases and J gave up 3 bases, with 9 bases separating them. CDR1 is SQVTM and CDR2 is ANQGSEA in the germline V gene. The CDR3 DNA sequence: TGCAGCGTTGCAGGGGATTACACTGAAGCTTTCTTT. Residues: CSVAGDYTEAFF.

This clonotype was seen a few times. The chain's CDR3 is CSVGGGHQPQHF. The CDR3 bases are TGCAGCGTTGGAGGGGGACATCAGCCCCAGCATTTT. This chain connects TRBV29-1 to TRBJ1-5, with D possibly being TRBD1 (6 bases). The CDR3 is 12 residues long. V lost 4 bases and J lost 5, with 9 bases in between. Per the germline V gene, CDR1 is SQVTM and CDR2 is ANQGSEA.

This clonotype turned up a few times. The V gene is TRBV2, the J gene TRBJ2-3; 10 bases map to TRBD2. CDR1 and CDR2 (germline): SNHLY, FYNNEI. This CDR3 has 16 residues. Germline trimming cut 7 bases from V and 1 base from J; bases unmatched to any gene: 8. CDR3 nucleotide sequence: TGTGCCAGCACCCCCCGTACTAGCGGGGGCACAGATACGCAGTATTTT. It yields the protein CASTPRTSGGTDTQYF.

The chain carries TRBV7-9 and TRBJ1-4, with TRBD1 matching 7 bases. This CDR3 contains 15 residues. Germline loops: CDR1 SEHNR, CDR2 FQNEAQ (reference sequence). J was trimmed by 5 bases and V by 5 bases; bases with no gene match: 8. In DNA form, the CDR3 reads TGTGCCAGCAGCCGTCCGGGACAGTTGAATGAAAAACTGTTTTTT. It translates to CASSRPGQLNEKLFF.

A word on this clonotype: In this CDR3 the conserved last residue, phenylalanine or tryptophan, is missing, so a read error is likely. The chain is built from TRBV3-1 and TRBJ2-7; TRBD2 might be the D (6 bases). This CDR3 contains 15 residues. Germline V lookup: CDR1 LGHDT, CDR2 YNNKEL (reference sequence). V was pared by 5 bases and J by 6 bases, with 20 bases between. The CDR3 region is CASSSPGILAFEQYL. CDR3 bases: TGTGCCAGCAGCTCTCCAGGTATCCTAGCGTTCGAGCAGTACTTG.

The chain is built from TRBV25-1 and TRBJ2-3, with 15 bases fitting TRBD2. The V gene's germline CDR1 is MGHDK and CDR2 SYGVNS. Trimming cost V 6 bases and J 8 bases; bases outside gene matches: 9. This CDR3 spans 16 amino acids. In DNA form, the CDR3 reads TGTGCCAGCAGCGCGGGACTAGCGGGAGGCCTGGGTACGCAGTATTTT. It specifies CASSAGLAGGLGTQYF.

In DNA, the CDR3 is TGTGCCAGCAGTACTACGGGACAGCCCCAGAACACTGAAGCTTTCTTT. As protein: CASSTTGQPQNTEAFF. The chain links TRBV6-5 to TRBJ1-1; the match to TRBD1 covers 7 bases. CDR1 is MNHEY and CDR2 is SVGAGI in the germline V gene. The CDR3 covers 16 residues. V gave up 5 bases and J gave up 1 base; unmatched junction bases: 10.

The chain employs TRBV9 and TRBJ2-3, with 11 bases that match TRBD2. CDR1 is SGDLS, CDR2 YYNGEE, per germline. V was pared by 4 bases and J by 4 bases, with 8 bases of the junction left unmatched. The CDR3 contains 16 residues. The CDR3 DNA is TGTGCCAGCAGCTTACTAGCGGGAGAAGGGGCAGATACGCAGTATTTT. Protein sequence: CASSLLAGEGADTQYF. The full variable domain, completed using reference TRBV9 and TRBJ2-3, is DSGVTQTPKHLITATGQRVTLRCSPRSGDLSVYWYQQSLDQGLQFLIQYYNGEERAKGNILERFSAQQFPDLHSELNLSSLELGDSALYFCASSLLAGEGADTQYFGPGTRLTVL.